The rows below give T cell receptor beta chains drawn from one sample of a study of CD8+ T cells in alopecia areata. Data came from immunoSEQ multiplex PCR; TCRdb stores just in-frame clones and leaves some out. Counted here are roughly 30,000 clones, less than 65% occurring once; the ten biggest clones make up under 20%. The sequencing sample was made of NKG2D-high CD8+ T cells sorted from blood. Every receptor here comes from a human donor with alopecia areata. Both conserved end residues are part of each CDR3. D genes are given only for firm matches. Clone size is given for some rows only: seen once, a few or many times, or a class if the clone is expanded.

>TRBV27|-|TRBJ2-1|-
CASSWGRYRVDNEQFF
TGTGCCAGCAGTTGGGGCCGCTACAGGGTCGACAATGAGCAGTTCTTC
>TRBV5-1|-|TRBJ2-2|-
CASSQGQGPPGELFF
TGCGCCAGCAGTCAAGGACAAGGCCCGCCGGGGGAGCTGTTTTTT
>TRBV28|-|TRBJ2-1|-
CASSPPWAYNEQFF
TGTGCCAGCAGCCCCCCCTGGGCCTACAATGAGCAGTTCTTC
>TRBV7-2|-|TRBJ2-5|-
CASSPQETQYF
TGTGCCAGCAGCCCCCAAGAGACCCAGTACTTC
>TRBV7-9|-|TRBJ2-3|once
CASRDQTDTQYF
TGTGCCAGCAGGGACCAAACAGATACGCAGTATTTT
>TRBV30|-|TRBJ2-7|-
CAYGESAEQYF
TGTGCCTATGGGGAGTCAGCCGAGCAGTACTTC
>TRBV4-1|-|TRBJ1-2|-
CASSQDLKQNYGYTF
TGCGCCAGCAGCCAAGATCTGAAACAGAACTATGGCTACACCTTC
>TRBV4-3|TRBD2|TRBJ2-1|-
CASSPPGTSGGPNEQFF
TGCGCCAGCAGCCCTCCCGGGACTAGCGGGGGGCCGAATGAGCAGTTCTTC
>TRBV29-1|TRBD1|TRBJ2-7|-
CSTKTGIYEQYF
TGCAGCACCAAGACAGGGATCTACGAGCAGTACTTC
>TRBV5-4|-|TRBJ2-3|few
CASSTRFTDTQYF
TGTGCCAGCAGCACCAGATTCACAGATACGCAGTATTTT
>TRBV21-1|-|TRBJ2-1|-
CAIGTSGRIGDEQFF
TGTGCCATTGGGACTAGCGGGAGAATCGGCGATGAGCAGTTCTTC
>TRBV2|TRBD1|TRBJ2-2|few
CASSESEGQGLANTGELFF
TGTGCCAGCAGTGAGAGTGAGGGACAGGGCTTAGCGAACACCGGGGAGCTGTTTTTT
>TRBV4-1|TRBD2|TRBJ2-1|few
CASSQELAGVNEQFF
TGCGCCAGCAGCCAAGAGCTAGCGGGAGTCAATGAGCAGTTCTTC
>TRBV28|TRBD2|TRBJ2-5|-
CASTGFRASGGVVETQYF
TGTGCCAGTACGGGATTTCGGGCTAGCGGGGGCGTTGTGGAGACCCAGTACTTC
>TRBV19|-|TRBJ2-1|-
CASRPSSYNEQFF
TGTGCCAGTAGGCCCTCTAGCTACAATGAGCAGTTCTTC
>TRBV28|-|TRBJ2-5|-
CASSERVVGKWETRAGETQYF
TGTGCCAGCAGTGAACGAGTGGTGGGGAAGTGGGAAACCAGGGCTGGAGAGACCCAGTACTTC
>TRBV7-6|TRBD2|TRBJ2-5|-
CASSLAHTSDSGETQYF
TGTGCCAGCAGCTTAGCGCACACTAGCGACAGCGGAGAGACCCAGTACTTC
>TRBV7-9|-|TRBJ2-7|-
CASSSPLASLEQYF
TGTGCCAGCAGCTCCCCGTTGGCCTCACTCGAGCAGTACTTC
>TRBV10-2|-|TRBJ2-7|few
CASSEVGPYEQYF
TGCGCCAGCAGTGAAGTGGGTCCCTACGAGCAGTACTTC
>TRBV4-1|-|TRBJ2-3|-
CASSEILGVTDTQYF
TGCGCCAGCAGCGAAATTCTGGGGGTTACAGATACGCAGTATTTT
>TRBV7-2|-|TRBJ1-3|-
CASSVTGGNTIYF
TGTGCCAGCAGCGTAACCGGGGGAAACACCATATATTTT
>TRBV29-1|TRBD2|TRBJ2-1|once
CSVVASGTSNEQFF
TGCAGCGTTGTGGCTAGCGGGACATCCAATGAGCAGTTCTTC
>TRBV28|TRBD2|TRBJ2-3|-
CASSVSSGGRTDTQYF
TGTGCCAGCAGTGTCTCTAGCGGGGGACGCACAGATACGCAGTATTTT
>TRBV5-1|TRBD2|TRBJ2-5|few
CASSPGIAGGTETQYF
TGCGCCAGCAGTCCCGGGATAGCGGGGGGCACGGAGACCCAGTACTTC
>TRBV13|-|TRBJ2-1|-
CASSGGAYNEQFF
TGTGCCAGCAGCGGGGGAGCCTACAATGAGCAGTTCTTC
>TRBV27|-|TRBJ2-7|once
CASSSSIPGPTYEQYF
TGTGCCAGCAGTTCATCGATTCCGGGCCCGACCTACGAGCAGTACTTC
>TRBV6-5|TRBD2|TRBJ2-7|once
CASSYGTSGASYEQYF
TGTGCCAGCAGTTACGGGACTAGCGGGGCCTCCTACGAGCAGTACTTC
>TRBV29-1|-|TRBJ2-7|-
CSAWTELYEQYF
TGCAGCGCCTGGACAGAGCTCTACGAGCAGTACTTC
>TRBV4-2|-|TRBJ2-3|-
CASSQQYRTADTQYF
TGTGCCAGCAGCCAACAATATAGGACTGCAGATACGCAGTATTTT
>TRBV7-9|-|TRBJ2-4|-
CASSDPRSGAKNIQYF
TGTGCCAGCAGCGACCCCCGGTCAGGGGCCAAAAACATTCAGTACTTC
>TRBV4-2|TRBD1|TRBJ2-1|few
CASSQDPQGAYNEQFF
TGTGCCAGCAGCCAGGACCCACAGGGGGCCTACAATGAGCAGTTCTTC
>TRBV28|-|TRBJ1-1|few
CASSQLTGRNTEAFF
TGTGCCAGCAGTCAACTGACAGGAAGGAACACTGAAGCTTTCTTT
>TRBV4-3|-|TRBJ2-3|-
CASRWTASTDTQYF
TGCGCCAGCAGATGGACAGCGAGCACAGATACGCAGTATTTT
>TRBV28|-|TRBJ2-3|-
CASSPPGTPSLDTQYF
TGTGCCAGCAGTCCACCCGGGACGCCGAGTTTAGATACGCAGTATTTT
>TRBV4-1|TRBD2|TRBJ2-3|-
CASSSLAFSTDTQYF
TGCGCCAGCAGCTCACTAGCGTTTAGCACAGATACGCAGTATTTT